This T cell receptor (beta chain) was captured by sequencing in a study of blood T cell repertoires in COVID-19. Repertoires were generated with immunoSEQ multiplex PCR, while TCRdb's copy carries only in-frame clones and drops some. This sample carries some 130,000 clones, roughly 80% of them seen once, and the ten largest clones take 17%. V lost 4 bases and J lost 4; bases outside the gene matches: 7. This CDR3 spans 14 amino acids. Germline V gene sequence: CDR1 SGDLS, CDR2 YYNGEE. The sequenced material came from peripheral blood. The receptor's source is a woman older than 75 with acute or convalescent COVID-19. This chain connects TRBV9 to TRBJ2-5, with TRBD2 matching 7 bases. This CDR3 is CASSPVGGPETQYF. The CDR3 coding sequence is TGTGCCAGCAGCCCAGTGGGAGGGCCAGAGACCCAGTACTTC.